The sequence of this TCR beta chain was determined in a study of blood T cell repertoires in COVID-19. CDR1 and CDR2 (germline): SGHDT, YYEEEE. This CDR3 region has 18 residues. V lost 0 bases to trimming and J lost 0 bases; unmatched junction nucleotides: 7. Sequencing was performed with immunoSEQ multiplex PCR; in TCRdb, only in-frame clones are kept and a portion is missing. This sample yields 150,000 or so clones, of which over 60% are seen a single time; 1.5% to 2% belongs to the top ten. Specimen: peripheral blood. The rearrangement uses TRBV5-6 and TRBJ2-1; 9 bases are shared with TRBD2. The receptor comes from a woman aged 70 to 79 with acute or convalescent COVID-19. In DNA, the CDR3 is TGTGCCAGCAGCTTGGGGCTAGCGGGGCGAAGCTCCTACAATGAGCAGTTCTTC. This gives the protein CASSLGLAGRSSYNEQFF.